The 13 T cell receptor beta chains below were found in one sample sequenced in a study of blood T cells in healthy people across ages. Through a sample-barcoded 5' primer and a J-beta primer mix, a second PCR was run for roughly 6 to 12 cycles. MiXCR, applied by TCRdb to the 5' RACE reads, yields one record per CDR3 protein. The data show under 950,000 distinct CDR3 sequences, about a fifth seen once. Sequencing was carried out using blood. These receptors were obtained from a man between 70 and 80 years old in good health.

This clonotype came up a few times. V usage is TRBV7-9 and J usage is TRBJ2-2; D remains unclear. The CDR3 totals 12 residues. Trimming shortened V by 3 bases and J by 7 bases, and 6 bases separated the two germline ends. The germline gives CDR1 SEHNR, CDR2 FQNEAQ (reference sequence). CDR3 in DNA: TGTGCCAGCAGCTTCGCAGACGGGGAGCTGTTTTTT. As protein: CASSFADGELFF. Full variable domain (remainder filled in from reference TRBV7-9 and TRBJ2-2): DTGVSQNPRHKITKRGQNVTFRCDPISEHNRLYWYRQTLGQGPEFLTYFQNEAQLEKSRLLSDRFSAERPKGSFSTLEIQRTEQGDSAMYLCASSFADGELFFGEGSRLTVL.

This clonotype was seen more than once but under ten times. The V call is TRBV7-2, the J call TRBJ1-1, with D possibly matching TRBD1 (6 bases). This CDR3 has 17 amino acids. V was pared by 2 bases and J by 3 bases, with 19 bases between. Germline V gives CDR1 SGHTA, CDR2 FQGNSA. CDR3 in amino acids: CASSLNPVRGADTEAFF. DNA for the CDR3: TGTGCCAGCAGCTTAAACCCGGTGCGGGGGGCCGACACTGAAGCTTTCTTT.

The CDR3 sequence: CASSFGQVHQPQHF. For the CDR3, the DNA is TGTGCCAGCAGTTTCGGACAGGTCCACCAGCCCCAGCATTTT. The chain links TRBV12-3 or TRBV12-4 to TRBJ1-5, with 7 bases aligning to TRBD1. Trimming took 3 bases from V and 7 from J; bases not matched to a gene: 6. CDR3 size: 14 residues.

The chain links TRBV6-2 or TRBV6-3 to TRBJ1-2; D is undetermined. Deletions cut 1 base from V and 6 bases from J, with 6 bases between. The germline gives CDR1 MNHEY, CDR2 SVGEGT. This CDR3 is 12 amino acids long. CDR3 coding DNA: TGTGCCAGCAGTTACTTAACAGATGGCTACACCTTC. This sequence encodes CASSYLTDGYTF.

The rearrangement uses TRBV12-3 or TRBV12-4 and TRBJ2-7, with D possibly being TRBD1 (6 bases). The CDR3 consists of 13 residues. Trimming removed 6 bases from V and 1 base from J, with 10 bases in between. The CDR3 loop is CASSTGQSYEQYF. The CDR3 coding sequence is TGTGCCAGCAGCACCGGACAGTCCTACGAGCAGTACTTC.

This clonotype was detected a few times. The chain links TRBV3-1 to TRBJ2-3, with 9 bases identical to TRBD2. The CDR3 length is 15 residues. Trimming removed 3 bases from V and 3 bases from J; junction bases left unmatched: 4. Germline V lookup: CDR1 LGHDT, CDR2 YNNKEL (reference sequence). The CDR3 region is CASSQLAGRTDTQYF. The CDR3 region has the DNA TGTGCCAGCAGCCAGCTAGCGGGGAGGACAGATACGCAGTATTTT.

This chain links TRBV27 with TRBJ2-3; D is uncertain. Trimming cost V 5 bases and J 1 base, with 7 bases left between them. Germline CDR1 MNHEY, CDR2 SMNVEV (reference sequence). This CDR3 spans 13 amino acids. CDR3 loop: CASSPHRTDTQYF. For the CDR3, the DNA is TGTGCCAGCAGTCCCCACCGCACAGATACGCAGTATTTT.

The rearrangement uses TRBV6-2 or TRBV6-3 and TRBJ1-1; 9 bases are shared with TRBD1. This CDR3 is 15 amino acids long. Per the germline V gene, CDR1 is MNHEY and CDR2 is SVGEGT. The J segment lost 6 bases and the V segment lost 5 bases, leaving 10 bases of the junction unmatched. CDR3 nucleotide sequence: TGTGCCAGCAGTGTAGCCGGGACAGGGATCCCTGAAGCTTTCTTT. Residues: CASSVAGTGIPEAFF.

A few counts support this clonotype. This rearrangement joins TRBV12-3 or TRBV12-4 to TRBJ2-1; 9 nucleotides match TRBD1. With 5 bases clipped from V and 4 bases from J, the junction kept 6 bases outside the gene matches. The CDR3 spans 15 residues. CDR3 coding DNA: TGTGCCAGCAGTATCCCAGGGACAGGGTACAATGAGCAGTTCTTC. Its protein is CASSIPGTGYNEQFF.

CDR3 protein: CASSRGLAGSREQYV. CDR3 coding DNA: TGTGCCAGCAGTCGGGGACTAGCGGGATCCCGCGAGCAGTACGTC. The chain employs TRBV6-2 or TRBV6-3 and TRBJ2-1; TRBD2 aligns across 13 bases. Matching the DNA end better, TRBJ2-7 makes the J call doubtful. The V gene's germline CDR1 is MNHEY and CDR2 SVGEGT. The CDR3 totals 15 residues.

This clonotype was counted between two and nine times. The chain employs TRBV18 and TRBJ2-3, with D perhaps matching TRBD2 (6 bases). This CDR3 comprises 18 residues. The V end was cut by 3 bases, the J end by 2 bases, with 21 bases between. Germline V gene data show CDR1 as KGHSH and CDR2 as LQKENI. The CDR3 sequence is CASSPPNLDYPNTDTQYF. As DNA, the CDR3 is TGTGCCAGCTCACCCCCGAACCTGGACTACCCGAACACAGATACGCAGTATTTT.

The rearrangement uses TRBV20-1 and TRBJ2-1; D is possibly TRBD2 (5 bases). The CDR3 loop spans 12 amino acids. Germline CDR1 reads DFQATT; CDR2 reads SNEGSKA (reference sequence). The V gene lost 3 bases and the J gene lost 6 bases, with 9 bases spanning the gap. This CDR3 is CSARRSGNEQFF. DNA for the CDR3: TGCAGTGCTAGGCGGAGCGGCAATGAGCAGTTCTTC.

This clonotype appeared a few times. The chain carries TRBV5-1 and TRBJ2-3; 8 bases are a match to TRBD1. The CDR3 has 14 residues. The V gene end was trimmed by 8 bases and the J gene end by 1 base; junction bases not matched to a gene: 6. Germline V CDR1 and CDR2: SGHRS, YFSETQ. CDR3 bases: TGCGCCAGTACGACAGGGGATGGCACAGATACGCAGTATTTT. Translated, it gives CASTTGDGTDTQYF.